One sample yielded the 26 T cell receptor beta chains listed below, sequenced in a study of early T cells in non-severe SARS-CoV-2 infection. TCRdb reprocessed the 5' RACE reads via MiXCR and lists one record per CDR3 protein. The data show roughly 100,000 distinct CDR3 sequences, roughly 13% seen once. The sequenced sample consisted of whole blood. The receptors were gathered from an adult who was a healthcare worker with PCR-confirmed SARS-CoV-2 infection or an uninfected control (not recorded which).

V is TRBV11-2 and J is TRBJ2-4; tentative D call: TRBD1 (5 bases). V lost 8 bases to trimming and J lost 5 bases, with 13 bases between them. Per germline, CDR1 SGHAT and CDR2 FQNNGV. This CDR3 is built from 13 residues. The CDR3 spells CASGTQTENIQYF. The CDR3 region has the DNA TGTGCCAGCGGAACGCAGACAGAAAACATTCAGTACTTC.

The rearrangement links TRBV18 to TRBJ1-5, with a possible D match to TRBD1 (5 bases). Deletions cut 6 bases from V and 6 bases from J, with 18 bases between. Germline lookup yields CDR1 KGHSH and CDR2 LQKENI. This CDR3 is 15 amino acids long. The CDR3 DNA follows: TGTGCCAGCTCCCGTTCTCTCGGGGGAATTCAGCCCCAGCATTTT. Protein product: CASSRSLGGIQPQHF. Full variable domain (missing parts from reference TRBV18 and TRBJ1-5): NAGVMQNPRHLVRRRGQEARLRCSPMKGHSHVYWYRQLPEEGLKFMVYLQKENIIDESGMPKERFSAEFPKEGPSILRIQQVVRGDSAAYFCASSRSLGGIQPQHFGDGTRLSIL.

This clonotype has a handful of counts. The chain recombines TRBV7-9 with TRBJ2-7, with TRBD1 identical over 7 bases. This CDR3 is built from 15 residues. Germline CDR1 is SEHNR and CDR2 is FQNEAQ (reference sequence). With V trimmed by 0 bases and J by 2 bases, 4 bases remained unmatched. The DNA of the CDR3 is TGTGCCAGCAGCTTAGCGGGGACAGCGGCCTACGAGCAGTACTTC. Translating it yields CASSLAGTAAYEQYF.

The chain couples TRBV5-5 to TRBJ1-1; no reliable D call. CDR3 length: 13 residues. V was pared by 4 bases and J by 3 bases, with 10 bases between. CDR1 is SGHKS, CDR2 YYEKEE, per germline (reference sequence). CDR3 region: CASSPREYTEAFF. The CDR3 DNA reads TGTGCCAGCAGCCCACGGGAGTACACTGAAGCTTTCTTT.

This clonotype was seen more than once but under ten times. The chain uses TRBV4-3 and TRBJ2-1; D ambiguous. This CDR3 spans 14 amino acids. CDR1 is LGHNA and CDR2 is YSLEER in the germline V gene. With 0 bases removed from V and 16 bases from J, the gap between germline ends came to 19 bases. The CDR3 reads CASSQEPPAAYLFF. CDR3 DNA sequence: TGCGCCAGCAGCCAAGAGCCCCCCGCCGCTTACCTCTTCTTC.

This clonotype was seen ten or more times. CDR3 coding DNA: TGTGCCAGCAGCGGTAGAGCGTCCTACGAGCAGTACTTC. Translated: CASSGRASYEQYF. The chain recombines TRBV11-2 with TRBJ2-7; D not certain. Germline V lookup: CDR1 SGHAT, CDR2 FQNNGV. CDR3 length: 13 amino acids. Trimming took off 5 bases at V and 1 base at J, with 9 bases between the two ends. Based on the CDR3 plus reference TRBV11-2 and TRBJ2-7, the full variable domain is EAGVAQSPRYKIIEKRQSVAFWCNPISGHATLYWYQQILGQGPKLLIQFQNNGVVDDSQLPKDRFSAERLKGVDSTLKIQPAKLEDSAVYLCASSGRASYEQYFGPGTRLTVT.

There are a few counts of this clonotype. This chain's CDR3 is CASSQLLAHEQFF. In DNA form, the CDR3 reads TGTGCCAGCAGCCAACTCCTAGCCCATGAGCAGTTCTTC. The chain recombines TRBV4-2 with TRBJ2-1, with D possibly TRBD2 on 5 matching bases. CDR3 size: 13 residues. The germline gives CDR1 LGHNA, CDR2 YNFKEQ. V lost 2 bases, J lost 8 bases, and 10 bases lay in between.

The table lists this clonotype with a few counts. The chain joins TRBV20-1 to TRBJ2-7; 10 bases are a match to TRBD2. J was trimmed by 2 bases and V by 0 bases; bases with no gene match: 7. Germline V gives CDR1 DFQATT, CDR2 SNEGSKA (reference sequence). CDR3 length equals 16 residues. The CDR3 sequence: CSARDGLADVTYEQYF. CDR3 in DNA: TGCAGTGCTAGAGACGGACTAGCGGATGTGACCTACGAGCAGTACTTC.

In DNA form, the CDR3 reads TGCAGTGCTAGACTGCTACAGGACCCGAACTATGGCTACACCTTC. It encodes CSARLLQDPNYGYTF. This chain uses TRBV20-1 with TRBJ1-2; perhaps TRBD1 as D (5 bases). The germline gives CDR1 DFQATT, CDR2 SNEGSKA (reference sequence). Trimming took off 2 bases at V and 2 bases at J, with 15 bases between the two ends. This CDR3 has 15 residues.

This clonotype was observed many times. The chain's CDR3 is CSALGLAGAEETQYF. The CDR3 region has the DNA TGCAGTGCCCTGGGACTAGCGGGAGCGGAAGAGACCCAGTACTTC. The chain joins TRBV20-1 to TRBJ2-5; 14 nucleotides match TRBD2. The germline gives CDR1 DFQATT, CDR2 SNEGSKA (reference sequence). V trimming: 6 bases; J trimming: 3 bases; junction bases outside the gene matches: 6. This CDR3 spans 15 amino acids.

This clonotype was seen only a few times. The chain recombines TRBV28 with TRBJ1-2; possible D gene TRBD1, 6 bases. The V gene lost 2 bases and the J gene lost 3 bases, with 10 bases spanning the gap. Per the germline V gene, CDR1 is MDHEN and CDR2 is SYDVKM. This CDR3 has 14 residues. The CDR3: CASSLTGADYGYTF. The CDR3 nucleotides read TGTGCCAGCAGTTTAACGGGGGCTGACTATGGCTACACCTTC.

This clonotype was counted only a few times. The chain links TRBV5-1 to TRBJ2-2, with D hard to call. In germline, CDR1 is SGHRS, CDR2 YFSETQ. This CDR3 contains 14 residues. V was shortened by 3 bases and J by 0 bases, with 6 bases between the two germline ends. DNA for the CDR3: TGCGCCAGCAGCTCACCAACGAACACCGGGGAGCTGTTTTTT. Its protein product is CASSSPTNTGELFF.

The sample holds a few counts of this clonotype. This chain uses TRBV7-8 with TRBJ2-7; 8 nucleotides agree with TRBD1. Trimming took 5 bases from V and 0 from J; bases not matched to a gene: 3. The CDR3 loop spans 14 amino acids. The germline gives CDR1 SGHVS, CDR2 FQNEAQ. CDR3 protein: CASSPTGGSYEQYF. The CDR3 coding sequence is TGTGCCAGCAGCCCTACAGGGGGCTCCTACGAGCAGTACTTC.

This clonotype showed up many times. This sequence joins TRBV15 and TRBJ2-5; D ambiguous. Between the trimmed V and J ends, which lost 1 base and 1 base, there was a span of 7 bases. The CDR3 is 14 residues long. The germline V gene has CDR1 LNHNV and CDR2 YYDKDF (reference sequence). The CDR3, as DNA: TGTGCCACCAGCAGAGTGCGGACCCAAGAGACCCAGTACTTC. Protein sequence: CATSRVRTQETQYF.

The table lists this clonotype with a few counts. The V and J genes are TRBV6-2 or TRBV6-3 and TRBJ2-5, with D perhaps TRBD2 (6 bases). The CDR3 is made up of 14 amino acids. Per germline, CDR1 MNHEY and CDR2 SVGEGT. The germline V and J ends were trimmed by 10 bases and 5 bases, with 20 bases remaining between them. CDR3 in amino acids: CATTPPGGIETQYF. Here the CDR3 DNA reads TGTGCCACCACCCCTCCTGGCGGGATTGAGACCCAGTACTTC.

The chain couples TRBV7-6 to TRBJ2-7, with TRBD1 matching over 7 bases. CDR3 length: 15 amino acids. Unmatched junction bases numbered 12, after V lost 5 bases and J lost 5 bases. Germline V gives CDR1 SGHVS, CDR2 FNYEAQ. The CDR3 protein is CASSPVPGQLHEQYF. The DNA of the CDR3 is TGTGCCAGCAGCCCAGTCCCGGGACAGCTACACGAGCAGTACTTC.

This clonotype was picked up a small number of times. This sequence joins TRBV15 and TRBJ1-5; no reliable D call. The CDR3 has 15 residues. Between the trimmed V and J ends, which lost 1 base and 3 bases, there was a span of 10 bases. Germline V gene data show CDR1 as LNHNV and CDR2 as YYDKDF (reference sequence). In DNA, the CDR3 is TGTGCCACCAGCAGAGCACCGAACATCAATCAGCCCCAGCATTTT. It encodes CATSRAPNINQPQHF.

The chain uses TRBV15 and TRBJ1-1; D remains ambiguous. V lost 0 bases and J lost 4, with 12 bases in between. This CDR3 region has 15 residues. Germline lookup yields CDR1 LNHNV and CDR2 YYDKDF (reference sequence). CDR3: CATSRDSAGRTEAFF. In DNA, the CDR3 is TGTGCCACCAGCAGAGATTCCGCGGGTCGCACTGAAGCTTTCTTT.

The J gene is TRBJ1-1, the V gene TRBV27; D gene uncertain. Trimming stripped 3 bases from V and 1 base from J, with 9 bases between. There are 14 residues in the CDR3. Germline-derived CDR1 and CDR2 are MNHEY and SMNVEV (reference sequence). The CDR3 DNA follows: TGTGCCAGCAGTTTTTGGGCATCGAACACTGAAGCTTTCTTT. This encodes CASSFWASNTEAFF.

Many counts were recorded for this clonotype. Here the CDR3 reads CSVEGLRGETQYF. CDR3 sequence (DNA): TGCAGCGTTGAGGGTCTCCGGGGAGAGACCCAGTACTTC. The chain couples TRBV29-1 to TRBJ2-5; D is possibly TRBD2 (5 bases). Germline V gene data show CDR1 as SQVTM and CDR2 as ANQGSEA. Trimming stripped 3 bases from V and 4 bases from J, with 12 bases between. The CDR3 is made up of 13 amino acids. Supplemented by reference TRBV29-1 and TRBJ2-5, the full variable domain reads SAVISQKPSRDICQRGTSLTIQCQVDSQVTMMFWYRQQPGQSLTLIATANQGSEATYESGFVIDKFPISRPNLTFSTLTVSNMSPEDSSIYLCSVEGLRGETQYFGPGTRLLVL.

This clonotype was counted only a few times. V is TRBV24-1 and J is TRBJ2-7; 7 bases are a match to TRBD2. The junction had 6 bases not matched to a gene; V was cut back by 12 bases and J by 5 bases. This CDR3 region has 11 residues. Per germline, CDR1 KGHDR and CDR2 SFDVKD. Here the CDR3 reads CAPAGVNEQYF. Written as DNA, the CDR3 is TGTGCCCCGGCGGGAGTTAACGAGCAGTACTTC.

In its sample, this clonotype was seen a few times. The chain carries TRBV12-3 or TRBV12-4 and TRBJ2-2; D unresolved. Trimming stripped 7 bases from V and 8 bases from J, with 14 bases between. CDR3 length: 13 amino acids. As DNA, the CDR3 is TGTGCCAGCACACTTCGATCAATAGGGGAGCTGTTTTTT. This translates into CASTLRSIGELFF.

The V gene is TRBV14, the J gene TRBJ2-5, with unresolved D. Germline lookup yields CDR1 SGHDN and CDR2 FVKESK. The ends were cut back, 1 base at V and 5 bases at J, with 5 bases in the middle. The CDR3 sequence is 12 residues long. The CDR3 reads CASSQARETQYF. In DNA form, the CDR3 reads TGTGCCAGCAGCCAAGCCCGCGAGACCCAGTACTTC.

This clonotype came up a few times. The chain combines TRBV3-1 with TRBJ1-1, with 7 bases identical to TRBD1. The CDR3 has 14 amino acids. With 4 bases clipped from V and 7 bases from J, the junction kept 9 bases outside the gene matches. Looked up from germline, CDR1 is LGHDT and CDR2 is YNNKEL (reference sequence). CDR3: CASSPTTGRYEAFF. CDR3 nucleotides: TGTGCCAGCAGCCCGACGACAGGGAGGTATGAAGCTTTCTTT.

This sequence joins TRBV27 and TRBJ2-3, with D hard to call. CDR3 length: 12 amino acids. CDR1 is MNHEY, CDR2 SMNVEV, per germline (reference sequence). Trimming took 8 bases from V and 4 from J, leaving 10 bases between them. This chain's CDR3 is CASRSRSDTQYF. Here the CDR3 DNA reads TGTGCCAGCCGATCCCGTTCAGATACGCAGTATTTT.

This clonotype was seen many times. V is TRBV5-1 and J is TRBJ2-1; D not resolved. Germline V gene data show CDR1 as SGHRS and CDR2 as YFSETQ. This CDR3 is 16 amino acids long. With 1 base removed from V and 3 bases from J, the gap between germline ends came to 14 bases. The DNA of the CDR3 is TGCGCCAGCAGCTTGAAGGTTTCCCCCGGCTACAATGAGCAGTTCTTC. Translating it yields CASSLKVSPGYNEQFF.